The clone carrying this TCR beta chain was picked up a small number of times. Its specificity is not known. This specimen belongs to a study of response to subunit inactivated influenza vaccine. TCRdb passed the RT-PCR reads through MiXCR, listing each CDR3 protein once. The repertoire includes about 570,000 distinct CDR3 sequences, around 11% of them detected once, and 10% sits in the top ten. The CDR3 sequence is 16 residues long. V gave up 6 bases and J gave up 4 bases; unmatched junction bases: 7. Overall study findings and caveats: Each seasonal flu vaccination may recruit only limited new T cells, authors suggested.

The specimen was PBMCs from blood, collected on the day of vaccination. The TCR comes from a man in his fifties or sixties who received an inactivated influenza vaccine. The chain links TRBV12-3 or TRBV12-4 to TRBJ2-1; 12 positions match TRBD2. The CDR3 here is CASSPSGGATYNEQFF. The CDR3 nucleotides read TGTGCCAGCAGCCCTAGCGGGGGGGCCACATACAATGAGCAGTTCTTC.